The 27 T cell receptor beta chains below were found in one sample sequenced in a study of shared clonotypes between healthy human individuals (dated by TCRdb to 2020 to 2021). The library was prepared using the immunoSEQ multiplex PCR assay. The table comes from immuneACCESS by way of TCRdb, which keeps in-frame sequences with V and J called. Part of the clones is missing from these tables; in studies checked, under half for an unresolved V gene and the rest for unknown reasons. The sample table lists over a million clones, approximately 80% of them with a count of one. The ten largest make up roughly 0.61% of the sample. Sequenced input: memory CD4+ T cells from PBMCs. The cell subset or site label on this specimen signifies: CD45RA-negative fraction. The receptors were sampled from a man younger than 30 in good health. Some clones in this sample may be carry-over from other donors' samples.

The chain is built from TRBV28 and TRBJ2-3; no firm D call. V shed 5 bases and J shed 9 bases, with 12 bases lying between them. Germline loops: CDR1 MDHEN, CDR2 SYDVKM. The CDR3 consists of 12 residues. In nucleotides, the CDR3 is TGTGCCAGCAGTCGTCCTGAGGCCACGCAGTATTTT. It codes for CASSRPEATQYF.

On this clone: Other nucleotide sequences in the sample specify the same CDR3. The rearrangement uses TRBV10-3 and TRBJ2-1, with 11 bases matching TRBD2. The germline V gene has CDR1 ENHRY and CDR2 SYGVKD. V shed 3 bases, J shed 6 bases, and the junction held 7 bases outside the gene matches. There are 16 residues in the CDR3. CDR3 residues: CAISEGGSGRGNEQFF. CDR3 coding DNA: TGTGCCATCAGTGAAGGGGGTAGCGGGAGGGGCAATGAGCAGTTCTTC.

This clone was counted a few times. The rearrangement joins TRBV5-1 to TRBJ2-3, with TRBD2 matching over 13 bases. Germline V gives CDR1 SGHRS, CDR2 YFSETQ. This CDR3 contains 16 residues. Trimming at V came to 4 bases and at J to 9 bases, leaving 11 bases not matched to a gene. CDR3 loop: CASSPGTSGAQGTQYF. In DNA, the CDR3 is TGCGCCAGCAGCCCCGGGACTAGCGGGGCGCAGGGGACGCAGTATTTT.

The chain is built from TRBV28 and TRBJ1-1; D perhaps matches TRBD1 (6 bases). The V gene's germline CDR1 is MDHEN and CDR2 SYDVKM. The CDR3 extends over 15 amino acids. Trimming cost V 7 bases and J 3 bases, with 18 bases left between them. CDR3 region: CASTTGGATYTEAFF. The CDR3 DNA is TGTGCCAGCACCACTGGGGGGGCCACTTACACTGAAGCTTTCTTT. Complete variable domain (other parts from reference TRBV28 and TRBJ1-1): DVKVTQSSRYLVKRTGEKVFLECVQDMDHENMFWYRQDPGLGLRLIYFSYDVKMKEKGDIPEGYSVSREKKERFSLILESASTNQTSMYLCASTTGGATYTEAFFGQGTRLTVV.

The V and J genes are TRBV5-1 and TRBJ1-1; TRBD1 might be the D (6 bases). Deletions cut 4 bases from V and 1 base from J, with 17 bases between. In germline, CDR1 is SGHRS, CDR2 YFSETQ. The CDR3 totals 16 residues. For the CDR3, the DNA is TGCGCCAGCAGCCCGATCGCATCAGGGGCGAACACTGAAGCTTTCTTT. Translated, it gives CASSPIASGANTEAFF.

The J gene is TRBJ2-2, the V gene TRBV6-5, with D tentatively TRBD1 (5 bases). V lost 2 bases to trimming and J lost 3 bases, with 13 bases between them. The CDR3 totals 16 residues. The germline gives CDR1 MNHEY, CDR2 SVGAGI. The CDR3 protein is CASSYSRGSHTGELFF. CDR3 DNA: TGTGCCAGCAGTTACAGTAGGGGATCTCACACCGGGGAGCTGTTTTTT.

This clone was seen a few times. The chain couples TRBV28 to TRBJ1-1; D is uncertain. Germline values: CDR1 MDHEN, CDR2 SYDVKM. The CDR3 length is 13 residues. V lost 6 bases to trimming and J lost 1 base, with 9 bases between them. CDR3 bases: TGTGCCAGCAGCCCTCAACGGAACACTGAAGCTTTCTTT. Amino acid sequence: CASSPQRNTEAFF.

The V and J genes are TRBV7-8 and TRBJ2-7; tentative D call: TRBD1 (6 bases). Trimming left V 4 bases short and J 3 bases short, with 13 bases between. The germline V gene encodes CDR1 SGHVS and CDR2 FQNEAQ. CDR3 length: 14 residues. The CDR3 DNA reads TGTGCCAGCAGCTCAAATTGGGACAACTACGAGCAGTACTTC. This encodes CASSSNWDNYEQYF.

The chain is built from TRBV28 and TRBJ1-2, with a tentative D call TRBD1 (6 bases). CDR3 length: 16 residues. Trimming left V 2 bases short and J 4 bases short, with 17 bases between. The germline CDR1 and CDR2 sequences are MDHEN and SYDVKM. The CDR3 reads CASSLALGAGGYGYTF. Written as DNA, the CDR3 is TGTGCCAGCAGTTTAGCCCTGGGGGCAGGCGGCTATGGCTACACCTTC.

CDR3 sequence reads: CASSAVRTGDYGYTF. In nucleotides, the CDR3 is TGTGCCAGCAGTGCCGTTAGGACAGGGGACTATGGCTACACCTTC. The gene calls are TRBV2 and TRBJ1-2; TRBD1 aligns across 9 bases. Germline V lookup: CDR1 SNHLY, CDR2 FYNNEI. The CDR3 is 15 amino acids. Trimming removed 4 bases from V and 3 bases from J; junction bases left unmatched: 6.

The J gene is TRBJ1-1, the V gene TRBV20-1, with no clear D. Germline CDR1 reads DFQATT; CDR2 reads SNEGSKA (reference sequence). CDR3 length: 11 residues. V gave up 0 bases and J gave up 8 bases, with 7 bases separating them. The CDR3 sequence is CSARDIGEAFF. CDR3 sequence (DNA): TGCAGTGCTAGAGATATAGGAGAAGCTTTCTTT.

This sequence joins TRBV19 and TRBJ1-1; 8 nucleotides line up with TRBD1. In germline, CDR1 is LNHDA, CDR2 SQIVND (reference sequence). V shed 7 bases and J 4 bases; nucleotides not matched to a gene: 8. This CDR3 is built from 14 residues. As DNA, the CDR3 is TGTGCCAGTACCTTACAGGGGGTAGGCACTGAAGCTTTCTTT. This gives the protein CASTLQGVGTEAFF.

Of note for this clone: Other DNA sequences in the same sample also yield this CDR3. The CDR3 DNA follows: TGCGCCAGCAGCTTTGACAGGGGAGGAGAGACCCAGTACTTC. Translation gives CASSFDRGGETQYF. J is TRBJ2-5 and V is TRBV5-1; 8 bases are a match to TRBD1. This CDR3 contains 14 residues. The V gene's germline CDR1 is SGHRS and CDR2 YFSETQ. V lost 2 bases and J lost 4; bases outside the gene matches: 4.

V and J are TRBV18 and TRBJ2-1; TRBD2 might be the D (6 bases). The germline gives CDR1 KGHSH, CDR2 LQKENI. Trimming shortened V by 2 bases and J by 5 bases, and 22 bases separated the two germline ends. This CDR3 region has 18 residues. CDR3 in DNA: TGTGCCAGCTCACCAAGTTCTCCGGGGCGGGGAATACACAATGAGCAGTTCTTC. Its translation is CASSPSSPGRGIHNEQFF.

This clone was seen a handful of times. Other DNA sequences from this sample encode an identical CDR3 as well. The V and J genes are TRBV18 and TRBJ1-1; D remains unclear. V was pared by 3 bases and J by 1 base, with 6 bases between. CDR1 KGHSH and CDR2 LQKENI come from the germline V gene. This CDR3 has 13 amino acids. CDR3 bases: TGTGCCAGCTCACCGGTCGGGAACACTGAAGCTTTCTTT. Translation: CASSPVGNTEAFF.

This clone was seen only once. The CDR3 here is CASSFLRGTSGRAGDTQYF. The CDR3 DNA sequence: TGTGCCAGCAGCTTCCTAAGGGGGACTAGCGGGAGGGCAGGGGATACGCAGTATTTT. The V call is TRBV7-2, the J call TRBJ2-3; 16 bases line up with TRBD2. The J segment lost 6 bases and the V segment lost 3 bases, leaving 12 bases of the junction unmatched. CDR3 length equals 19 residues. Per germline, CDR1 SGHTA and CDR2 FQGNSA. The complete variable domain, with remaining parts taken from reference TRBV7-2 and TRBJ2-3, reads GAGVSQSPSNKVTEKGKDVELRCDPISGHTALYWYRQSLGQGLEFLIYFQGNSAPDKSGLPSDRFSAERTGGSVSTLTIQRTQQEDSAVYLCASSFLRGTSGRAGDTQYFGPGTRLTVL.

With respect to this clone: Being one base from a much bigger clone, this may be a read error. It is likely a read error, because the conserved phenylalanine at the end of the CDR3 is missing. As DNA, the CDR3 is TGTGCCAGCAGCGCTTCTAAAAACTATGGCTACACCTCC. Its translation is CASSASKNYGYTS. V usage is TRBV9 and J usage is TRBJ1-2; D remains unclear. CDR3 length: 13 residues. V shed 3 bases and J shed 2 bases, with 8 bases lying between them. Germline lookup yields CDR1 SGDLS and CDR2 YYNGEE.

The genes are TRBV10-3 and TRBJ2-7; D unclear. The germline V and J ends were trimmed by 10 bases and 1 base, with 11 bases remaining between them. The CDR3 runs to 12 residues. Germline V gives CDR1 ENHRY, CDR2 SYGVKD. This chain's CDR3 is CATSPGSYEQYF. The CDR3 coding sequence is TGTGCCACCTCTCCGGGTTCCTACGAGCAGTACTTC.

This clone was counted a single time. Other DNA sequences in this specimen translate into the identical CDR3. CDR3: CAWSVGSGGTEAFF. The CDR3 DNA sequence: TGTGCCTGGAGTGTAGGGTCTGGGGGAACTGAAGCTTTCTTT. This sequence joins TRBV30 and TRBJ1-1; a weak D match, TRBD1 (5 bases). This CDR3 region has 14 residues. CDR1 and CDR2 (germline): GTSNPN, SVGIG (reference sequence). Trimming stripped 0 bases from V and 5 bases from J, with 13 bases between. The whole variable domain, remainder taken from reference TRBV30 and TRBJ1-1, is SQTIHQWPATLVQPVGSPLSLECTVEGTSNPNLYWYRQAAGRGLQLLFYSVGIGQISSEVPQNLSASRPQDRQFILSSKKLLLSDSGFYLCAWSVGSGGTEAFFGQGTRLTVV.

This sequence joins TRBV5-1 and TRBJ2-5; TRBD2 matches 10 bases. Germline CDR1 and CDR2: SGHRS and YFSETQ. V trimming: 5 bases; J trimming: 1 base; junction bases outside the gene matches: 5. This CDR3 region has 15 residues. This chain's CDR3 is CASSTGTSVQETQYF. The CDR3 DNA is TGCGCCAGCAGTACCGGGACTAGCGTCCAAGAGACCCAGTACTTC.

This chain connects TRBV7-2 to TRBJ2-3, with 7 bases that match TRBD1. CDR3 length: 15 amino acids. In germline, CDR1 is SGHTA, CDR2 FQGNSA. J gave up 7 bases and V 3 bases, and 10 bases lay outside the gene matches. The CDR3 region is CASSFTSQGTYTQYF. For the CDR3, the DNA is TGTGCCAGCAGCTTTACCTCACAGGGGACATATACGCAGTATTTT.

CDR3 coding DNA: TGTGCCAGCAGCGTCCTAGCCTGGCCCTACAATGAGCAGTTCTTC. It encodes CASSVLAWPYNEQFF. The chain has TRBV9 and TRBJ2-1; D might be TRBD2 (5 bases). V lost 2 bases to trimming and J lost 2 bases, with 11 bases between them. CDR3 size: 15 residues. Germline V lookup: CDR1 SGDLS, CDR2 YYNGEE.

This clone was detected once. V and J are TRBV30 and TRBJ1-4; the D gene is possibly TRBD1 (5 bases). V lost 3 bases and J 0 bases, leaving 11 bases between the germline ends. The V gene's germline CDR1 is GTSNPN and CDR2 SVGIG (reference sequence). The CDR3 is 15 amino acids. For the CDR3, the DNA is TGTGCCTGGAGGGAGGGACCCGCAACTAATGAAAAACTGTTTTTT. Translation gives CAWREGPATNEKLFF. The variable domain in full, completed from reference TRBV30 and TRBJ1-4, reads SQTIHQWPATLVQPVGSPLSLECTVEGTSNPNLYWYRQAAGRGLQLLFYSVGIGQISSEVPQNLSASRPQDRQFILSSKKLLLSDSGFYLCAWREGPATNEKLFFGSGTQLSVL.

This sequence joins TRBV2 and TRBJ2-3; D remains unclear. The CDR3 is 13 residues long. The germline CDR1 and CDR2 sequences are SNHLY and FYNNEI. Trimming removed 5 bases at V and 4 bases at J, with 10 bases between. CDR3 in amino acids: CASSSPFSDTQYF. For the CDR3, the DNA is TGTGCCAGCAGTTCCCCGTTCTCAGATACGCAGTATTTT.

The J gene is TRBJ2-2, the V gene TRBV28; TRBD2 matches 7 bases. V lost 6 bases and J lost 4; bases outside the gene matches: 11. Germline CDR1 MDHEN, CDR2 SYDVKM. This CDR3 comprises 16 residues. The CDR3 nucleotides are TGTGCCAGCAGGGGATTTAGCGGGTGGGGCACCGGGGAGCTGTTTTTT. Protein: CASRGFSGWGTGELFF.

The chain uses TRBV30 and TRBJ1-2, with D hard to call. Trimming stripped 3 bases from V and 2 bases from J, with 10 bases between. Germline CDR1 and CDR2: GTSNPN and SVGIG (reference sequence). The CDR3 is made up of 13 amino acids. CDR3 region: CAWRTYRNYGYTF. Here the CDR3 DNA reads TGTGCCTGGAGGACTTATCGGAACTATGGCTACACCTTC.

This clone was seen only once. The chain uses TRBV5-1 and TRBJ1-1; 11 bases fit TRBD1. Trimming took 4 bases from V and 6 from J; bases not matched to a gene: 5. The V gene's germline CDR1 is SGHRS and CDR2 YFSETQ. This CDR3 region has 14 residues. The DNA of the CDR3 is TGCGCCAGCAGCCCGGGACAGGGGGAGGCTGAAGCTTTCTTT. This sequence encodes CASSPGQGEAEAFF.